This T cell receptor beta chain is from a study of shared clonotypes between healthy human individuals. As for the study in general: Three plates were used per donor for CD4 naive, three for CD4 memory, two for CD8 naive and one for CD8 memory.

Findings and limits, study-wide: For sorted subsets, rarefaction showed incomplete sequencing despite large depth.

Recent vaccinations or acute infections were absent in the healthy HIV-negative adult donors. A note on this clone: Its specificity is not known.

The protocol was immunoSEQ multiplex PCR, while the TCRdb copy is restricted to in-frame clones and leaves out a portion. In the table there are over a million clones, around 74% of which are singletons. V was shortened by 1 base and J by 3 bases, with 9 bases between the two germline ends. Per the germline V gene, CDR1 is MNHNS and CDR2 is SASEGT. This CDR3 comprises 14 residues. The specimen was memory CD4+ T cells sorted from blood. Sample subset: CD45RA-negative fraction. The clonotype comes from a man between 18 and 29 years old in good health. The J gene is TRBJ1-2, the V gene TRBV6-1; D is unresolved. The CDR3 loop is CASSEGSTHYGYTF. The CDR3 DNA reads TGTGCCAGCAGTGAAGGGTCTACTCACTATGGCTACACCTTC.